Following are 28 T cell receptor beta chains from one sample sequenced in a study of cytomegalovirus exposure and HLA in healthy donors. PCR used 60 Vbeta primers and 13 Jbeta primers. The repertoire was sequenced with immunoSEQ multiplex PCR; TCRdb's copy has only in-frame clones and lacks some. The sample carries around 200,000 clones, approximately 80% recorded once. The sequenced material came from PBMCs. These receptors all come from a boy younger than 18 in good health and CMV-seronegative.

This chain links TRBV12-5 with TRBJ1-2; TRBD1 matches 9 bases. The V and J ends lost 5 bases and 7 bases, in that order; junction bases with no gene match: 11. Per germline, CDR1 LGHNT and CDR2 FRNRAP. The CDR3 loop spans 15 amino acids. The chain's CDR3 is CASGPWGGQGSGYTF. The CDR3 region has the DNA TGTGCTAGTGGTCCCTGGGGAGGACAGGGGTCTGGCTACACCTTC.

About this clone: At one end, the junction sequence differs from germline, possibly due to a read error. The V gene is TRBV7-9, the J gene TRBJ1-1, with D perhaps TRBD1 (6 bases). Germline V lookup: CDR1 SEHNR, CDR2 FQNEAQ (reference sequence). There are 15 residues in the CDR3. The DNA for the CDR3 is TGTTCCAGCAGCTTCTCCACAGGGTTGAACACTGAAGCTTTCTTT. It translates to CSSSFSTGLNTEAFF. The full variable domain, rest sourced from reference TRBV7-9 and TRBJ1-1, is DTGVSQNPRHKITKRGQNVTFRCDPISEHNRLYWYRQTLGQGPEFLTYFQNEAQLEKSRLLSDRFSAERPKGSFSTLEIQRTEQGDSAMYLCSSSFSTGLNTEAFFGQGTRLTVV.

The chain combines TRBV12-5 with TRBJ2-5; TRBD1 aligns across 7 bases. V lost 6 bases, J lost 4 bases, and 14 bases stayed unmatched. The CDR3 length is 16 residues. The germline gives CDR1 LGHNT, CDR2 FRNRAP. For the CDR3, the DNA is TGTGCTAGTGGCCCTCCGGGACAGCTGTCCGGAGAGACCCAGTACTTC. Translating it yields CASGPPGQLSGETQYF.

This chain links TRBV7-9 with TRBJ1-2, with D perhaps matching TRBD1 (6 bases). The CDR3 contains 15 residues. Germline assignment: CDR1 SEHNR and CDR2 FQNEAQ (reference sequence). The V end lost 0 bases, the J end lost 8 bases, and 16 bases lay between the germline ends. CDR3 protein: CASSLALGQTPGYTF. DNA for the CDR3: TGTGCCAGCAGCTTAGCGCTAGGACAGACCCCGGGCTACACCTTC. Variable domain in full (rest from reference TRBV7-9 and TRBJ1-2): DTGVSQNPRHKITKRGQNVTFRCDPISEHNRLYWYRQTLGQGPEFLTYFQNEAQLEKSRLLSDRFSAERPKGSFSTLEIQRTEQGDSAMYLCASSLALGQTPGYTFGSGTRLTVV.

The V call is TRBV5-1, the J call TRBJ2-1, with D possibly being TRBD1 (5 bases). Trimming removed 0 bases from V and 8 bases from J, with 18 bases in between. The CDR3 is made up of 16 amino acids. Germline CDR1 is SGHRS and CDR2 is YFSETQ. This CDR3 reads CASSLGPAGQEHEQFF. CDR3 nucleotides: TGCGCCAGCAGCTTGGGGCCGGCAGGGCAAGAACATGAGCAGTTCTTC.

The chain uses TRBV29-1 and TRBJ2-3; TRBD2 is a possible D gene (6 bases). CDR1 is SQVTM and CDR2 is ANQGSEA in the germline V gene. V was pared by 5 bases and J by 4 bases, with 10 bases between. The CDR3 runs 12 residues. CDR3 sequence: CSVMSGPDTQYF. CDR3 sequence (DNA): TGCAGCGTTATGAGCGGGCCAGATACGCAGTATTTT.

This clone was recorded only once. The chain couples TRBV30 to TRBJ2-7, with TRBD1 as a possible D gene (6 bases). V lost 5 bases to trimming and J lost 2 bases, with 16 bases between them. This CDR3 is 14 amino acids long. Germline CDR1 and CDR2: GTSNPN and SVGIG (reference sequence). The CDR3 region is CAWVPGDTPYEQYF. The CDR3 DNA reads TGTGCCTGGGTCCCCGGGGACACCCCCTACGAGCAGTACTTC.

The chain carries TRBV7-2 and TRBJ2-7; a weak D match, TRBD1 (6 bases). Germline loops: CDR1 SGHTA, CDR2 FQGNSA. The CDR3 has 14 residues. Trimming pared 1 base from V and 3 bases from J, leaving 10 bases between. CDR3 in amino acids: CASSLESRGYEQYF. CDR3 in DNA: TGTGCCAGCAGCTTAGAAAGCAGGGGCTACGAGCAGTACTTC.

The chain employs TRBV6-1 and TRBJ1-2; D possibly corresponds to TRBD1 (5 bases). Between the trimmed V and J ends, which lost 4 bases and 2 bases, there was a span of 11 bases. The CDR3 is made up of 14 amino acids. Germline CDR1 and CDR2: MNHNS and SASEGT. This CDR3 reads CASSAGGANYGYTF. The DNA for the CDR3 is TGTGCCAGCAGTGCAGGAGGGGCCAACTATGGCTACACCTTC.

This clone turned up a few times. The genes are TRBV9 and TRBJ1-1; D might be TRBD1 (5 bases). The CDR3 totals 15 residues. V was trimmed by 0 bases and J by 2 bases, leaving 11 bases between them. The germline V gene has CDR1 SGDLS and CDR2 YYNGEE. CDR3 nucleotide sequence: TGTGCCAGCAGCGTAGGGGCCAGGGCTAACACTGAAGCTTTCTTT. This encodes CASSVGARANTEAFF.

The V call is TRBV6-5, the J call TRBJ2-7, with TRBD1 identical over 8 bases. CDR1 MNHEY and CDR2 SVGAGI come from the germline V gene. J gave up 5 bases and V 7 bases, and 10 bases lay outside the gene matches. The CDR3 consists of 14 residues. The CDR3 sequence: CASNLDREADEQYF. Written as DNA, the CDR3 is TGTGCCAGCAACCTGGACAGGGAAGCGGACGAGCAGTACTTC.

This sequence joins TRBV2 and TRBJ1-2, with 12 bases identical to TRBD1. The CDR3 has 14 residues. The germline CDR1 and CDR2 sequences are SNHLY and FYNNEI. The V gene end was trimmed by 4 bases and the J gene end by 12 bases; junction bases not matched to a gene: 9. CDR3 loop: CASSAGQGARGNTF. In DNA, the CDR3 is TGTGCCAGCAGTGCGGGACAGGGGGCGCGGGGGAACACCTTC.

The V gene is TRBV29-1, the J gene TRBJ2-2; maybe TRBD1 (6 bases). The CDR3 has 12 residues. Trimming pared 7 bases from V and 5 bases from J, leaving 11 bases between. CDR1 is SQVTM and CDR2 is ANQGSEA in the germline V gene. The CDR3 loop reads CSAWTETGELFF. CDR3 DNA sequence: TGCAGCGCCTGGACAGAGACCGGGGAGCTGTTTTTT.

The CDR3 protein is CASAPTIYEQYF. The CDR3 DNA reads TGTGCCAGCGCCCCCACCATCTACGAGCAGTACTTC. The chain employs TRBV6-6 and TRBJ2-5; D gene unclear. The closer fit of TRBJ2-7 to the DNA end suggests the J call may be wrong. CDR1 is MNHNY, CDR2 SVGAGI, per germline (reference sequence). The CDR3 spans 12 residues.

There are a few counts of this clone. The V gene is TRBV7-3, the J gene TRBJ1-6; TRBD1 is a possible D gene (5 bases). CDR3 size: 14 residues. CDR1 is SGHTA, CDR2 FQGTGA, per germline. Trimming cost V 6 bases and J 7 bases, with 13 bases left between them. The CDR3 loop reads CASRRDLRNSPLHF. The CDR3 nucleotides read TGTGCCAGCAGAAGGGACTTGCGGAATTCACCCCTCCACTTT.

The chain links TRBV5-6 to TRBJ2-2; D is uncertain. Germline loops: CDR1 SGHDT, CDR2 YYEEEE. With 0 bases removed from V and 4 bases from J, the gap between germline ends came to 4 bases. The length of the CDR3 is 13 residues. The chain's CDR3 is CASSLGGTGELFF. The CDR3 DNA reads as TGTGCCAGCAGCTTGGGCGGCACCGGGGAGCTGTTTTTT.

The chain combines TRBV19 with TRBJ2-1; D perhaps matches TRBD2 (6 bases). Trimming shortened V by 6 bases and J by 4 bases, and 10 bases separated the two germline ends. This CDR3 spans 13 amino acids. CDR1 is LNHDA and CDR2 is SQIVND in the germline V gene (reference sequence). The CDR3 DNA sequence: TGTGCCAGTAGCGGGAGTCTTTACAATGAGCAGTTCTTC. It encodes CASSGSLYNEQFF.

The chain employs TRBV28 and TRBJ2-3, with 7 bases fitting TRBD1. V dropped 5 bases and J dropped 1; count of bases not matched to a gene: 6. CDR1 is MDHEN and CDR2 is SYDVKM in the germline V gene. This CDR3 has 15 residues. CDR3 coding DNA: TGTGCCAGCAGTACCCCTGGACAGGGCACAGATACGCAGTATTTT. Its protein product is CASSTPGQGTDTQYF.

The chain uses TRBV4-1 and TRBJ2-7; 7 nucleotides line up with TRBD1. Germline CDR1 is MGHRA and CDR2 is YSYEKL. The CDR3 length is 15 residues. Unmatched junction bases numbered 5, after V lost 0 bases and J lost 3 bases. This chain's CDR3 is CASSQDRGQFYEQYF. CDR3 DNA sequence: TGCGCCAGCAGCCAAGATCGGGGACAGTTCTACGAGCAGTACTTC.

Written as DNA, the CDR3 is TGTGCCAGCAGCTCAACAGGGGGCCCTAAGACCCAGTACTTC. It specifies CASSSTGGPKTQYF. The chain joins TRBV27 to TRBJ2-5; 9 positions match TRBD1. The germline V gene has CDR1 MNHEY and CDR2 SMNVEV (reference sequence). The CDR3 has 14 amino acids. The V gene end was trimmed by 6 bases and the J gene end by 6 bases; junction bases not matched to a gene: 8.

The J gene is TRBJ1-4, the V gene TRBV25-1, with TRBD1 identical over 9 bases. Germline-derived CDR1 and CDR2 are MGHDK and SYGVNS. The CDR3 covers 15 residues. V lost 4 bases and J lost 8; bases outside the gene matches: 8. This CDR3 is CASSVPTGGYEKLFF. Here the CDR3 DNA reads TGTGCCAGCAGTGTCCCGACAGGGGGTTACGAAAAACTGTTTTTT.

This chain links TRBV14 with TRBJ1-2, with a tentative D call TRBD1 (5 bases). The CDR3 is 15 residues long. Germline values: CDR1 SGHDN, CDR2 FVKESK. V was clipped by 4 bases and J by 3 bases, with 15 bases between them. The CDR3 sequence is CASSRLGDSDYGYTF. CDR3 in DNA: TGTGCCAGCAGCCGGCTAGGGGACTCAGACTATGGCTACACCTTC.

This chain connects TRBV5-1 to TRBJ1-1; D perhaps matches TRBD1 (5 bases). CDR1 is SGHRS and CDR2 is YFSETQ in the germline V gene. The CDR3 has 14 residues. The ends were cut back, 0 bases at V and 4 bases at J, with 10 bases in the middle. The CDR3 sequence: CASSLGQGPTEAFF. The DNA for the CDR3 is TGCGCCAGCAGCTTGGGGCAGGGTCCCACTGAAGCTTTCTTT. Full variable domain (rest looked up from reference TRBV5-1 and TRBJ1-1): KAGVTQTPRYLIKTRGQQVTLSCSPISGHRSVSWYQQTPGQGLQFLFEYFSETQRNKGNFPGRFSGRQFSNSRSEMNVSTLELGDSALYLCASSLGQGPTEAFFGQGTRLTVV.

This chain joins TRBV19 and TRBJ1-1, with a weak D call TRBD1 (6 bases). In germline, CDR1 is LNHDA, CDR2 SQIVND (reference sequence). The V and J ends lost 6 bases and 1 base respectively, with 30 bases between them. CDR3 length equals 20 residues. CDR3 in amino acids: CASSPVTLQGLPFTNTEAFF. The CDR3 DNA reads TGTGCCAGTAGCCCCGTTACTTTACAGGGCCTTCCTTTTACGAACACTGAAGCTTTCTTT.

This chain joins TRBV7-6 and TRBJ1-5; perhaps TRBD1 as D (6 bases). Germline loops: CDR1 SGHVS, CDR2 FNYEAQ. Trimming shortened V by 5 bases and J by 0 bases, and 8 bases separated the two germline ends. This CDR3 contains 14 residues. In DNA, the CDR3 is TGTGCCAGCAGCGCAGGGGTTAGCAATCAGCCCCAGCATTTT. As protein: CASSAGVSNQPQHF. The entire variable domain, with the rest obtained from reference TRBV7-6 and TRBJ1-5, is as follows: GAGVSQSPRYKVTKRGQDVALRCDPISGHVSLYWYRQALGQGPEFLTYFNYEAQQDKSGLPNDRFSAERPEGSISTLTIQRTEQRDSAMYRCASSAGVSNQPQHFGDGTRLSIL.

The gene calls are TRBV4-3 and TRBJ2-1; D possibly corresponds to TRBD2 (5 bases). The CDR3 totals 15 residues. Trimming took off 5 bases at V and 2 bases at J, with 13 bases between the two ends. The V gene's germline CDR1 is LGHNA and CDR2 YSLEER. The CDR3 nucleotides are TGCGCCAGCAGCAGGGCGGGTAGACCCTACAATGAGCAGTTCTTC. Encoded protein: CASSRAGRPYNEQFF.

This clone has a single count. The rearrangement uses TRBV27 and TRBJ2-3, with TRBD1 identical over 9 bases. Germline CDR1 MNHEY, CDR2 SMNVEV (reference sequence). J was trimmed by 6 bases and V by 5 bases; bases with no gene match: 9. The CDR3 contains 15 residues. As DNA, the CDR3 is TGTGCCAGCAGTCCCGGGACAGGGCGTGAGGATACGCAGTATTTT. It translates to CASSPGTGREDTQYF.

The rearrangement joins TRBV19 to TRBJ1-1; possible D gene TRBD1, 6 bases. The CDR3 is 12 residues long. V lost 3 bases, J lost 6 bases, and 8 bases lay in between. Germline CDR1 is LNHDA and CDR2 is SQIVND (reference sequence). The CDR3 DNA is TGTGCCAGTAGTATGACAGGACCTGAAGCTTTCTTT. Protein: CASSMTGPEAFF.